The clone carrying this TCR beta chain showed up many times. Its matching antigen is unknown. Regions amplified from RNA transcripts were the TCR beta CDR3 regions. The HTBI primer set drove a first-round RT-PCR of the TCR CDR3. Via MiXCR, TCRdb re-called the multiplex PCR reads, giving one row per CDR3 protein. The table lists approximately 690,000 distinct CDR3 sequences, approximately 15% of them singletons. This entry is derived from a study of T cells in Graves' hyperthyroidism and ophthalmopathy. Germline values: CDR1 SGHTA, CDR2 FQGTGA. V was trimmed by 0 bases and J by 2 bases, leaving 9 bases between them. The CDR3 length is 15 residues. Study findings and constraints: Separating ophthalmopathy from stable hyperthyroidism was achieved by a 13 V-J model. Model-based prediction identified ophthalmopathy a median around 6.5 months prior to its onset.

It was over 9.5 ml of fresh peripheral blood that supplied the PBMCs. The specimen sequenced was blood. The receptor comes from a woman aged 45-60 years with Graves' ophthalmopathy. The chain carries TRBV7-3 and TRBJ2-3; possible D gene TRBD2, 6 bases. Here the CDR3 DNA reads TGTGCCAGCAGCTTAACTCGGGGGACCACAGATACGCAGTATTTT. Translating it yields CASSLTRGTTDTQYF.